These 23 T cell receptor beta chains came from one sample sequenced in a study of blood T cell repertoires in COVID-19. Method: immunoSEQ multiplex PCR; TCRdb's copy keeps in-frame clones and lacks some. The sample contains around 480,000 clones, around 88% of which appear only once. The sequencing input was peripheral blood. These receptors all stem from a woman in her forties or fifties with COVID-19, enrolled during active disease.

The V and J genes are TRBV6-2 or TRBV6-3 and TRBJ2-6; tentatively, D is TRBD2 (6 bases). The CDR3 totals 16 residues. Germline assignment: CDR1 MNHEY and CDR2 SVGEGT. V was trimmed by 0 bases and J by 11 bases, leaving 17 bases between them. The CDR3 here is CASSYSGGLRFDVLTF. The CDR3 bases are TGTGCCAGCAGTTACTCGGGGGGACTGAGGTTTGACGTCCTGACTTTC.

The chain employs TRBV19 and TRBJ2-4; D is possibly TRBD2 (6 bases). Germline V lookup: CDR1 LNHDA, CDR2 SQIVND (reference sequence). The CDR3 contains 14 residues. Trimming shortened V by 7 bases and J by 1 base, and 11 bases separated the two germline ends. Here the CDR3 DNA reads TGTGCCAGTACCCATGGGGGGGCCAAAAACATTCAGTACTTC. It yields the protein CASTHGGAKNIQYF.

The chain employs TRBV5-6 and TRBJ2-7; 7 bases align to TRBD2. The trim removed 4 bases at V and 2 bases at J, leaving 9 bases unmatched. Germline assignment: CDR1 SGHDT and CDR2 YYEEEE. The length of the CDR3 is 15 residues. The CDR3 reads CASSPGAGITYEQYF. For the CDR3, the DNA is TGTGCCAGCAGCCCGGGAGCGGGGATAACCTACGAGCAGTACTTC.

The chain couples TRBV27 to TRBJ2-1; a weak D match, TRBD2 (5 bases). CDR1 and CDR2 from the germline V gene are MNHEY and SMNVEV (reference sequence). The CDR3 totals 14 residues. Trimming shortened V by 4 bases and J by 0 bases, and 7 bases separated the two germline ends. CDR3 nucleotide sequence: TGTGCCAGCAGTTCCGGGAACTCCTACAATGAGCAGTTCTTC. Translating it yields CASSSGNSYNEQFF.

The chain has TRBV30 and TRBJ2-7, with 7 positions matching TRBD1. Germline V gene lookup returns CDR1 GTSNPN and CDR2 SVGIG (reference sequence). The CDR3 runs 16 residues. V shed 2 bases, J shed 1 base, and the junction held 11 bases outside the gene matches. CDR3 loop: CAWSTDAGTASYEQYF. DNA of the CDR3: TGTGCCTGGAGTACTGACGCCGGGACAGCATCCTACGAGCAGTACTTC.

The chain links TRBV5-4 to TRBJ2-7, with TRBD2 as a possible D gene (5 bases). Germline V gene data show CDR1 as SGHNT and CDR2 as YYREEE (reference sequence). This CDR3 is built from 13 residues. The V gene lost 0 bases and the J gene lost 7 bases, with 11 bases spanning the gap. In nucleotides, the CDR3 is TGTGCCAGCAGCTTGGAGGACGGCGGGGAGCAGTACTTC. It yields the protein CASSLEDGGEQYF.

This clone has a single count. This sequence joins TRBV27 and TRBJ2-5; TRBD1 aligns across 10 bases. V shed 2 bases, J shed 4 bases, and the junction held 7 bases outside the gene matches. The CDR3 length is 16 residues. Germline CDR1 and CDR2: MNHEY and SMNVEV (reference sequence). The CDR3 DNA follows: TGTGCCAGCAGTTTACTTGGACAGGGGGGAGGAGAGACCCAGTACTTC. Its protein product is CASSLLGQGGGETQYF.

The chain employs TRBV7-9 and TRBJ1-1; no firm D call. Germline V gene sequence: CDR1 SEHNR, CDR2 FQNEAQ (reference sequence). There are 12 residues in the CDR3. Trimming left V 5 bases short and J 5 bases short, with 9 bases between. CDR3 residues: CASSERDTEAFF. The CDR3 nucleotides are TGTGCCAGCAGCGAGCGGGATACTGAAGCTTTCTTT.

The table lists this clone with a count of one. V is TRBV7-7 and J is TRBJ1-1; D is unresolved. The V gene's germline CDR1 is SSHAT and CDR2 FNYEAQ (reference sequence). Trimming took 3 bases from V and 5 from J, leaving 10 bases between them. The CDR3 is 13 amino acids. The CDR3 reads CASSLRERTEAFF. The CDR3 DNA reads TGTGCCAGCAGCTTGAGAGAGCGGACTGAAGCTTTCTTT. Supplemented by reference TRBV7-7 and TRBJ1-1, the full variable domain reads GAGVSQSPRYKVTKRGQDVTLRCDPISSHATLYWYQQALGQGPEFLTYFNYEAQPDKSGLPSDRFSAERPEGSISTLTIQRTEQRDSAMYRCASSLRERTEAFFGQGTRLTVV.

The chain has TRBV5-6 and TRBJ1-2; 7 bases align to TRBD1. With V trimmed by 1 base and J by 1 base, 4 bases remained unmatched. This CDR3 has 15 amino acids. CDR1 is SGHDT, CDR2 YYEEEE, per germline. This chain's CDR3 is CASSLWGQLNYGYTF. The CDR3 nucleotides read TGTGCCAGCAGCTTGTGGGGACAGCTTAACTATGGCTACACCTTC.

CDR3 amino acids: CASSEAPSGGGQETQYF. DNA for the CDR3: TGTGCCAGCAGTGAAGCGCCGAGCGGGGGGGGGCAAGAGACCCAGTACTTC. V usage is TRBV6-1 and J usage is TRBJ2-5; 10 nucleotides match TRBD2. V was clipped by 0 bases and J by 2 bases; unmatched bases: 6. CDR1 and CDR2 (germline): MNHNS, SASEGT. The CDR3 covers 17 residues.

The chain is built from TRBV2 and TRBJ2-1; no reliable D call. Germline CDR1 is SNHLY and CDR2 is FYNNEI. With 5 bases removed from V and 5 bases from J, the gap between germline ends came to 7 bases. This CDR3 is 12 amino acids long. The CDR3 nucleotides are TGTGCCAGCAGTCAGGTCCACAATGAGCAGTTCTTC. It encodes CASSQVHNEQFF. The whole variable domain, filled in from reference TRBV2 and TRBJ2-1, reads EPEVTQTPSHQVTQMGQEVILRCVPISNHLYFYWYRQILGQKVEFLVSFYNNEISEKSEIFDDQFSVERPDGSNFTLKIRSTKLEDSAMYFCASSQVHNEQFFGPGTRLTVL.

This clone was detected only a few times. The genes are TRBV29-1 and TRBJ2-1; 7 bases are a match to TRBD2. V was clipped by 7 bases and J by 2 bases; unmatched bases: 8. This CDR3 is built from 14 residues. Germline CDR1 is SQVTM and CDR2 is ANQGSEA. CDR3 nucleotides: TGCAGCGATCGAGAGCGGGGACCCTACAATGAGCAGTTCTTC. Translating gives CSDRERGPYNEQFF.

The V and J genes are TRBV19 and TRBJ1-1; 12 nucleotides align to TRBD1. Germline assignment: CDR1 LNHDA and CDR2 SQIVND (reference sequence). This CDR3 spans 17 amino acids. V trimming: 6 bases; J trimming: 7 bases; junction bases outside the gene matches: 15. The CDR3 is CASSASPGTGGRYEAFF. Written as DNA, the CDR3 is TGTGCCAGTAGCGCGAGTCCCGGGACAGGGGGCCGATATGAAGCTTTCTTT.

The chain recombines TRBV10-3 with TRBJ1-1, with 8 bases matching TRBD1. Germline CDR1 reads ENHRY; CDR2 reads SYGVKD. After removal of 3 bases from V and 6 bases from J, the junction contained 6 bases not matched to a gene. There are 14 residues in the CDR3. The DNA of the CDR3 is TGTGCCATCAGTGAACAGGGGGGAATATCTGAAGCTTTCTTT. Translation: CAISEQGGISEAFF.

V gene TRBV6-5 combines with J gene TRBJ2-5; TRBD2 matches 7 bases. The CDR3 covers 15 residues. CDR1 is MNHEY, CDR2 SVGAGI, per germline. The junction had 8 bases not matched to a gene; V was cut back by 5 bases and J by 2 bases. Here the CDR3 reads CASSTIPGGQETQYF. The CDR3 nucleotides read TGTGCCAGCAGTACTATCCCGGGGGGACAAGAGACCCAGTACTTC.

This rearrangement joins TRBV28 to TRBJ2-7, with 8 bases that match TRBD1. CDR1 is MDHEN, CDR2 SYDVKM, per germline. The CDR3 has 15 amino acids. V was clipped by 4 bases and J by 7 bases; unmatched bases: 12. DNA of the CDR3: TGTGCCAGCAGTTCCCCCGGACAGGGTTCGGAAGAGCAGTACTTC. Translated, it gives CASSSPGQGSEEQYF.

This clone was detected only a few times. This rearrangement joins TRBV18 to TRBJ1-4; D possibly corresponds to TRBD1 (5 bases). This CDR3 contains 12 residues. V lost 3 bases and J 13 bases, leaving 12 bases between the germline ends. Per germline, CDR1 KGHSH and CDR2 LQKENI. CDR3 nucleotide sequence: TGTGCCAGCTCACCCCGGGAGGGACGACTGTTTTTT. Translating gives CASSPREGRLFF.

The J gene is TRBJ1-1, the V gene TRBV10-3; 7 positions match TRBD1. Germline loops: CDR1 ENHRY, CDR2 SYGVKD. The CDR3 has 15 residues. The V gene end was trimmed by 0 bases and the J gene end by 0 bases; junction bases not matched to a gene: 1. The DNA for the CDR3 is TGTGCCATCAGTGAGTCGCAGGGGGTGAACACTGAAGCTTTCTTT. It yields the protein CAISESQGVNTEAFF.

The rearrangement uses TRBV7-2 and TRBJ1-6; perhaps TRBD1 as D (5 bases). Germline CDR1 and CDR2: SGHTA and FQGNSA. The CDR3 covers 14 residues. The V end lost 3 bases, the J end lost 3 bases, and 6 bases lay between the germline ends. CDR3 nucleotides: TGTGCCAGCAGCTTTGACAGCTATAATTCACCCCTCCACTTT. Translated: CASSFDSYNSPLHF. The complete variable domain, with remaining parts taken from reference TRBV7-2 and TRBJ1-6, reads GAGVSQSPSNKVTEKGKDVELRCDPISGHTALYWYRQSLGQGLEFLIYFQGNSAPDKSGLPSDRFSAERTGGSVSTLTIQRTQQEDSAVYLCASSFDSYNSPLHFGNGTRLTVT.

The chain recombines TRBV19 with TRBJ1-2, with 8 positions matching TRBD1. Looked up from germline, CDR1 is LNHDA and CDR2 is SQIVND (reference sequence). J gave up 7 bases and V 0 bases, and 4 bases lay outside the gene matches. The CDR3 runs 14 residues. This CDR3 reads CASSIDRTGSGYTF. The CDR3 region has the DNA TGTGCCAGTAGTATAGATCGGACAGGGTCTGGCTACACCTTC. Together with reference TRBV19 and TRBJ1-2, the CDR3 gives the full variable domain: DGGITQSPKYLFRKEGQNVTLSCEQNLNHDAMYWYRQDPGQGLRLIYYSQIVNDFQKGDIAEGYSVSREKKESFPLTVTSAQKNPTAFYLCASSIDRTGSGYTFGSGTRLTVV.

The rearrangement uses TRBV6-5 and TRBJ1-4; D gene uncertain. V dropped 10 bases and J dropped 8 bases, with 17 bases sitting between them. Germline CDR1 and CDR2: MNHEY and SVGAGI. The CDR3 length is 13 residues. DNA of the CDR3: TGTGCCACCAAGGACTCCCGGACCGAAAAACTGTTTTTT. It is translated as CATKDSRTEKLFF.

The CDR3 DNA reads TGCGCCAGCAGTTCAGGTCGGGGAAAGACTGAAGCTTTCTTT. This encodes CASSSGRGKTEAFF. The chain couples TRBV5-1 to TRBJ1-1; D remains unclear. V was trimmed by 5 bases and J by 5 bases, leaving 16 bases between them. This CDR3 has 14 residues. Per the germline V gene, CDR1 is SGHRS and CDR2 is YFSETQ.